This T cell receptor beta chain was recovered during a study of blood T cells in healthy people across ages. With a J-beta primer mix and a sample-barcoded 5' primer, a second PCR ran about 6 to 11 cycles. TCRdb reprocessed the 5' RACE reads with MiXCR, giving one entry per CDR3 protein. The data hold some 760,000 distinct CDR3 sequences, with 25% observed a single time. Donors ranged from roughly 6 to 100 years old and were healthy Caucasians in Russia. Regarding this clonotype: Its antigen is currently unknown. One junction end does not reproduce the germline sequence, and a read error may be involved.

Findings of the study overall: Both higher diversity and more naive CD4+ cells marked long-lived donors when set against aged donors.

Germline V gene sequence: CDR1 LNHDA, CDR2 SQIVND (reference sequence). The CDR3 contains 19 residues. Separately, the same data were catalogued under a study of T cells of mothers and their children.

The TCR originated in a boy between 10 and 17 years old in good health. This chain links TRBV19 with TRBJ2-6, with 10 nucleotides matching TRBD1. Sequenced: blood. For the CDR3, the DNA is TGTGCCAGTAGTAGTACCCGGGACAGGGGTCCTTCTGGGCCCAACGTCCTGACTTTC. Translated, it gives CASSSTRDRGPSGPNVLTF. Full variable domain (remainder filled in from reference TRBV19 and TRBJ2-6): DGGITQSPKYLFRKEGQNVTLSCEQNLNHDAMYWYRQDPGQGLRLIYYSQIVNDFQKGDIAEGYSVSREKKESFPLTVTSAQKNPTAFYLCASSSTRDRGPSGPNVLTFGAGSRLTVL.